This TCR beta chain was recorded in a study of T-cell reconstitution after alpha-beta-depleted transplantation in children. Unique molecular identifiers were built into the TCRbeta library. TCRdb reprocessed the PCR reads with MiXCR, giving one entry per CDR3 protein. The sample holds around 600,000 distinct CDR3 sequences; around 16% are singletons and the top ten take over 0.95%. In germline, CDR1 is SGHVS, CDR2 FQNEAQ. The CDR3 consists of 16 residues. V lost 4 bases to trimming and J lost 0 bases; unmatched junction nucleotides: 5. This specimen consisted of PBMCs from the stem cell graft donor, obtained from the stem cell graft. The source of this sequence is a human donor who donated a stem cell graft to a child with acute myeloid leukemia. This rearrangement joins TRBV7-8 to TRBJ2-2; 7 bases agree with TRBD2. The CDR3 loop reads CASSSQAGANTGELFF. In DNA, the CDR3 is TGTGCCAGCAGCTCACAGGCGGGGGCGAACACCGGGGAGCTGTTTTTT.